What follows are 8 T cell receptor beta chains derived from one specimen sequenced in a study of vaccination and CD4 T cells after COVID-19. Their recognized antigens are unknown. This sample's treatment: roughly ten-day PBMC culture with coronavirus spike peptide pools or control peptides (ViraFEST assay). Oncomine TCR Beta short-read sequencing was applied to DNA from cultured CD4+ T cells. A single record per CDR3 protein comes from TCRdb applying MiXCR to the PCR reads. The sample includes about 16,000 distinct CDR3 sequences, roughly 50% of them seen just once. This specimen consisted of CD4+ T cells from blood, cultured in vitro, obtained before SARS-CoV-2 vaccination. These receptors came from a human donor who had recovered from COVID-19.

Only one count was recorded for this clonotype. The chain is built from TRBV5-4 and TRBJ2-5, with D maybe TRBD1 (5 bases). Germline V lookup: CDR1 SGHNT, CDR2 YYREEE (reference sequence). Trimming removed 2 bases from V and 7 bases from J, with 21 bases in between. The CDR3 is 16 amino acids. CDR3 nucleotides: TGTGCCAGCAGCTTCCTCCGAGCTGGGGCCAGAGGGACCCAGTACTTC. Its translation: CASSFLRAGARGTQYF.

The chain links TRBV20-1 to TRBJ2-5, with 9 bases that match TRBD2. The CDR3 contains 17 residues. Trimming removed 6 bases from V and 6 bases from J; junction bases left unmatched: 20. Looked up from germline, CDR1 is DFQATT and CDR2 is SNEGSKA (reference sequence). For the CDR3, the DNA is TGCAGTGCCAGCCCCCAGGGCGGGAGGGCCGGGGAGAAGACCCAGTACTTC. Protein: CSASPQGGRAGEKTQYF.

This clonotype was counted between two and nine times. The chain joins TRBV20-1 to TRBJ2-2; possibly TRBD2 for D (6 bases). The germline gives CDR1 DFQATT, CDR2 SNEGSKA (reference sequence). The CDR3 contains 16 residues. Trimming shortened V by 2 bases and J by 2 bases, and 15 bases separated the two germline ends. As DNA, the CDR3 is TGCAGTGCTAGATCTCCCGGGACTGTAAACACCGGGGAGCTGTTTTTT. It is translated as CSARSPGTVNTGELFF.

The rearrangement uses TRBV7-9 and TRBJ1-1, with D perhaps matching TRBD1 (6 bases). V gave up 5 bases and J gave up 4 bases, with 11 bases separating them. CDR3 length equals 13 residues. Germline assignment: CDR1 SEHNR and CDR2 FQNEAQ (reference sequence). In DNA form, the CDR3 reads TGTGCCAGCAGCGCTACAGGGTCCACTGAAGCTTTCTTT. As protein: CASSATGSTEAFF.

The chain uses TRBV18 and TRBJ2-5, with D perhaps matching TRBD1 or TRBD2 (5 bases each). Trimming shortened V by 4 bases and J by 5 bases, and 20 bases separated the two germline ends. Germline loops: CDR1 KGHSH, CDR2 LQKENI. The CDR3 spans 16 residues. The CDR3 is CASSHTTGTLLETQYF. The CDR3 bases are TGTGCCAGCTCACACACGACCGGGACCCTTCTTGAGACCCAGTACTTC.

The chain has TRBV27 and TRBJ1-3; D uncertain. Between the trimmed V and J ends, which lost 1 base and 0 bases, there was a span of 4 bases. Germline V gene lookup returns CDR1 MNHEY and CDR2 SMNVEV (reference sequence). The CDR3 loop spans 14 amino acids. The chain's CDR3 is CASSLYHSGNTIYF. CDR3 bases: TGTGCCAGCAGTTTATACCACTCTGGAAACACCATATATTTT.

The gene calls are TRBV7-2 and TRBJ2-7; 11 bases line up with TRBD2. V gave up 5 bases and J gave up 2 bases; unmatched junction bases: 8. Germline V lookup: CDR1 SGHTA, CDR2 FQGNSA. There are 16 residues in the CDR3. CDR3 DNA: TGTGCCAGCAGCCCCAGACTAGCGGGAAATCCCTACGAGCAGTACTTC. This codes for CASSPRLAGNPYEQYF. The variable domain in full, completed from reference TRBV7-2 and TRBJ2-7, reads GAGVSQSPSNKVTEKGKDVELRCDPISGHTALYWYRQSLGQGLEFLIYFQGNSAPDKSGLPSDRFSAERTGGSVSTLTIQRTQQEDSAVYLCASSPRLAGNPYEQYFGPGTRLTVT.

This clonotype was seen more than once but under ten times. The rearrangement uses TRBV7-2 and TRBJ1-5, with D possibly matching TRBD1 (5 bases). Trimming removed 4 bases from V and 5 bases from J, with 9 bases in between. Germline V gene data show CDR1 as SGHTA and CDR2 as FQGNSA. The length of the CDR3 is 13 residues. In DNA, the CDR3 is TGTGCCAGCAGCTCCTGGGGGGATCAGCCCCAGCATTTT. It translates to CASSSWGDQPQHF.